The 2 T cell receptor beta chains reported below all come from one sample, sequenced in a study of OX40 agonist ivuxolimab in advanced cancers. Measured with immunoSEQ multiplex PCR; TCRdb has only the in-frame clones, and not every one. This sample has about 93,000 clones, with approximately 94% found just once. The source was CD4+ or CD8+ T cells sorted from blood, collected in a trial of the OX40 agonist ivuxolimab. The receptors were gathered from an adult with an advanced solid tumor such as melanoma, head and neck, liver or kidney cancer.

This chain uses TRBV6-1 with TRBJ2-5, with 10 nucleotides matching TRBD1. The J call may be faulty, since TRBJ2-7 better matches the DNA end. The CDR3 covers 15 residues. CDR1 and CDR2 from the germline V gene are MNHNS and SASEGT. The CDR3 DNA reads TGTGCCAGCAGTGAGGGACAGGGGTTCTCCTACGAGCAGTACTTC. This gives the protein CASSEGQGFSYEQYF.

The V gene is TRBV29-1, the J gene TRBJ1-3, with 7 bases that match TRBD1. Losses at the gene ends were 7 bases for V and 4 bases for J; bases not matched to a gene: 4. CDR3 length: 12 residues. Looked up from germline, CDR1 is SQVTM and CDR2 is ANQGSEA. The CDR3 nucleotides are TGCAGCGGCGAGACAGGGGGAAACACCATATATTTT. It translates to CSGETGGNTIYF.